Listed below are T cell receptor beta chains from one sample, sequenced in a study of monozygotic twins with cystic fibrosis. The assay was immunoSEQ multiplex PCR, and TCRdb's table has in-frame clones only and misses some. The sample consists of about 36,000 clones, over 80% of them appearing once. The sequenced sample consisted of blood. The receptors here all came from a boy between 2 and 10 years old with cystic fibrosis. Each CDR3 is given without its conserved first and last residue. D genes are given only for firm matches. Size tells how often a clone was seen (once, few, many) or the class of an expanded clone, and some rows leave it out.

-	TRBV18	TRBD1	TRBJ1-1	ASSPDREGYTEAF
-	TRBV5-8	-	TRBJ2-5	ASIFRDGWETQY
once	TRBV23-1	-	TRBJ1-2	ASQRIGRINYGYT
-	TRBV7-9	TRBD1	TRBJ2-5	ASSRTGGWETQY
-	TRBV4-2	TRBD2	TRBJ2-5	ASSQDRAGGRETQY
-	TRBV7-8	-	TRBJ1-2	ASSLGWTDSNYGYT
-	TRBV4-1	-	TRBJ1-6	ASSQDPPGMGRYNSPLH
-	TRBV7-2	-	TRBJ2-1	ASSLNAPVVEQF
once	TRBV7-2	TRBD1	TRBJ2-1	ASSLRGDRNNEQF
-	TRBV4-1	-	TRBJ1-5	ASSQEGLGNQPQH
-	TRBV6-4	TRBD2	TRBJ2-1	ASSDGGGNEQF
-	TRBV5-1	-	TRBJ2-7	ASSSTGDTYEQY
-	TRBV5-1	-	TRBJ1-2	ASTVGGSNYGYT
-	TRBV19	-	TRBJ1-6	ASSRRPNSPLH
-	TRBV27	TRBD1	TRBJ2-7	ASSKILDRDYNEQY
-	TRBV6-1	-	TRBJ2-1	ASNHAGENNEQF
-	TRBV7-6	TRBD1	TRBJ2-5	ASSRLGQEEETQY
-	TRBV9	TRBD2	TRBJ2-2	ASSGSGTSFTGELF
-	TRBV7-2	-	TRBJ1-5	ASSLGGQTGPKH
-	TRBV19	-	TRBJ1-1	ASSIERQGEAF
-	TRBV19	-	TRBJ2-5	ASAQTQETQY
-	TRBV6-1	-	TRBJ1-2	ATLDRNYGYT
-	TRBV11-3	TRBD2	TRBJ2-4	ASSNGGTSGSSDIQY
-	TRBV7-2	-	TRBJ1-4	ASSLGPSGTGEKLF
-	TRBV5-5	-	TRBJ1-2	ASSFIRGTLEAYT
-	TRBV7-9	-	TRBJ2-7	ASSLSDTYEQY
-	TRBV19	-	TRBJ1-2	ASSIDGFYGYT
-	TRBV10-3	-	TRBJ2-5	AISDRGPGAETQY
once	TRBV13	-	TRBJ1-5	ASSSSDGQGQPQH
-	TRBV7-6	-	TRBJ1-1	ASSLAGGAITEAF
-	TRBV18	TRBD1	TRBJ2-7	ATREDRDSYEQY
-	TRBV2	-	TRBJ1-1	ASSGSLNTEAF
-	TRBV11-3	-	TRBJ2-5	ASSSRRTQETQY
-	TRBV5-1	-	TRBJ2-7	ASSLGVLIPGQLGSYEQY
-	TRBV20-1	-	TRBJ1-2	SARGSYGYT
-	TRBV7-8	TRBD1	TRBJ1-2	ASSLADRGVSRNYGYT
-	TRBV19	TRBD1	TRBJ1-5	ASSITFGTGGFQPQH
-	TRBV9	-	TRBJ2-1	ASRGPGEGWGEQF
few	TRBV2	TRBD2	TRBJ2-7	ASSVTSADYEQY
-	TRBV7-9	TRBD1	TRBJ1-2	ASSLILRSGTVYFYGYT
-	TRBV6-5	-	TRBJ1-2	ASSFAGLYGYT
-	TRBV2	TRBD1	TRBJ1-2	ASSVFQGAANYGYT
-	TRBV7-9	-	TRBJ1-5	ASSTGPQPQH
-	TRBV27	-	TRBJ2-2	ASSPNTGELF
-	TRBV4-1	-	TRBJ1-1	ASSQGLTEAF
few	TRBV7-3	-	TRBJ2-1	ASSLTGNEQF
once	TRBV9	-	TRBJ1-3	ASSMTGPGNTIY
-	TRBV7-2	TRBD1	TRBJ1-4	ASSLFPGQLPTNEKLF
-	TRBV28	TRBD1	TRBJ1-5	ASSSGQGEHPQH
-	TRBV7-9	TRBD1	TRBJ2-5	ASSLAGQGQETQY
once	TRBV5-1	TRBD1	TRBJ2-3	ASSLGGQRTDTQY
-	TRBV19	-	TRBJ2-7	ASSTGDIYEQY
-	TRBV6-1	-	TRBJ1-2	ASSEWTGPNYGYT
-	TRBV18	TRBD1	TRBJ1-1	ASSRDSDRTEAF
-	TRBV5-1	TRBD2	TRBJ2-5	ASSFAPGGGGETQY
-	TRBV5-5	-	TRBJ1-5	ASSLGADQPQH
-	TRBV5-1	-	TRBJ2-3	ASIPSGTPGDTQY
once	TRBV14	-	TRBJ2-5	ASSPYAREETQY
-	TRBV14	-	TRBJ1-4	ASSPRAGPEKLF
-	TRBV21-1	-	TRBJ2-5	ASNRDQETQY